This T cell receptor beta chain was identified during a study of cytomegalovirus exposure and HLA in healthy donors. Study observations and caveats: Later analysis suggested links between common viral pathogens and several top significant clusters. The listing of 150 to 200 TCR beta chains classed them as cytomegalovirus-associated.

With 60 Vbeta and 13 Jbeta primers, the PCR was carried out. Some clones are missing from TCRdb's copy, which holds only in-frame ones; the method was immunoSEQ multiplex PCR. The data show 150,000 to 190,000 clones, with 85% seen just once and roughly 2.3% held by the top ten. J was trimmed by 4 bases and V by 5 bases; bases with no gene match: 8. CDR3 length equals 15 residues. Germline assignment: CDR1 SGHAT and CDR2 FQNNGV. In regard to this clone: Its specificity is not known.

The donors were healthy bone marrow donors. The V call is TRBV11-2, the J call TRBJ2-7; TRBD2 matches 10 bases. Sequenced: PBMCs. The sequence derives from a woman younger than 35 in good health and CMV-seronegative. In nucleotides, the CDR3 is TGTGCCAGCAGCCCTCAAGCGGGAGGGCCGTACGAGCAGTACTTC. Translation: CASSPQAGGPYEQYF.